What follows is one T cell receptor beta chain and its context. V gave up 3 bases and J gave up 3 bases; unmatched junction bases: 8. Germline values: CDR1 KGHSH, CDR2 LQKENI. This CDR3 comprises 16 residues. The table came from immunoSEQ multiplex PCR; TCRdb's copy has only in-frame clones and leaves some out. This sample carries 180,000 or so clones, around four fifths of them seen once, and the ten largest clones take roughly 13%. These data belong to a study of blood T cell repertoires in COVID-19. The receptor was derived from a woman in her sixties who had recovered from COVID-19. This chain links TRBV18 with TRBJ2-7; 10 nucleotides agree with TRBD1. The sample comprised PBMCs or T cells enriched from blood (not recorded which). The CDR3 DNA reads TGTGCCAGCTCACCTCTTGTGGGACAGGGGATCTACGAGCAGTACTTC. It codes for CASSPLVGQGIYEQYF.